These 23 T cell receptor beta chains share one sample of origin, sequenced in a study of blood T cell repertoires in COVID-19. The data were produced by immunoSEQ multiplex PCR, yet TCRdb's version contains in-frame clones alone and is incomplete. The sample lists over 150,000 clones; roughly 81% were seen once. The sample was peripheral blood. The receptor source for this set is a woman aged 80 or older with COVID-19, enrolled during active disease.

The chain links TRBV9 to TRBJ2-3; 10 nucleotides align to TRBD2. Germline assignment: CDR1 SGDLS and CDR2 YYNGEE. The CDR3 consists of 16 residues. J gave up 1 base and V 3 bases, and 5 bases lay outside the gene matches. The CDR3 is CASSALAGGGTDTQYF. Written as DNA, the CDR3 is TGTGCCAGCAGCGCATTAGCGGGGGGAGGCACAGATACGCAGTATTTT.

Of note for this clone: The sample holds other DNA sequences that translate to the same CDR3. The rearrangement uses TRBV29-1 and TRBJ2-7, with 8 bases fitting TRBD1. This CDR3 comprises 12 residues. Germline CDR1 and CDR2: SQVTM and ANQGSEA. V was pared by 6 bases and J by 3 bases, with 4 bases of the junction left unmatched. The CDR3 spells CSVLGQGYEQYF. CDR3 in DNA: TGCAGCGTCCTAGGACAGGGCTACGAGCAGTACTTC.

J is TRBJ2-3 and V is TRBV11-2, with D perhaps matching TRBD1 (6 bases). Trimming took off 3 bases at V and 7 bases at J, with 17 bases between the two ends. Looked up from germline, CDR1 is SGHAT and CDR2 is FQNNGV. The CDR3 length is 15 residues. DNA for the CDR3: TGTGCCAGCAGCTTGAACAGGGACCTCGGAAATACGCAGTATTTT. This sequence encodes CASSLNRDLGNTQYF.

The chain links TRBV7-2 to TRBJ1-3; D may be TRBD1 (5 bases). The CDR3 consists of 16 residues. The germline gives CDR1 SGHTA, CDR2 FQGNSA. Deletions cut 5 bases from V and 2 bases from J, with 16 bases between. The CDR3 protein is CASSQQGVGTGNTIYF. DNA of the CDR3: TGTGCCAGCAGCCAACAAGGGGTGGGAACTGGAAACACCATATATTTT.

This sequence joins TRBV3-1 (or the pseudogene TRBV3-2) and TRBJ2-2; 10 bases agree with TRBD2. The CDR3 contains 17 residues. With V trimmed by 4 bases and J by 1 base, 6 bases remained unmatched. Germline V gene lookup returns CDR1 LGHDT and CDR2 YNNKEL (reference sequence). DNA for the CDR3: TGTGCCAGCAGCCCTACCCGACTAGCGGGGAACACCGGGGAGCTGTTTTTT. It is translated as CASSPTRLAGNTGELFF.

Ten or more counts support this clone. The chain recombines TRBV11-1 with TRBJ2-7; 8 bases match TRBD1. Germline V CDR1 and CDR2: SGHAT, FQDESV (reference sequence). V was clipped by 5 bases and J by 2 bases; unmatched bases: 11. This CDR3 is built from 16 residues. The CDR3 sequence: CASSLARQGMTYEQYF. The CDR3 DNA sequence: TGTGCCAGCAGCCTGGCCCGACAGGGGATGACCTACGAGCAGTACTTC.

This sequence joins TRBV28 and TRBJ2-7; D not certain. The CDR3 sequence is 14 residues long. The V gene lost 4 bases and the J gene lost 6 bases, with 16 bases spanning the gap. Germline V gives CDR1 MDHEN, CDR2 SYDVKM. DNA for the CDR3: TGTGCCAGCAGTTCCCCTGCAGGCCTCGGCGAGCAGTACTTC. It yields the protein CASSSPAGLGEQYF.

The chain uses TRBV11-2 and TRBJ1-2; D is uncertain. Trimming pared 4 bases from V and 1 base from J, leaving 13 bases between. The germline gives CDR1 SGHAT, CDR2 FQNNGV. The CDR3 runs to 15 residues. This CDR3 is CASSSEAFVNYGYTF. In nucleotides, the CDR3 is TGTGCCAGCAGCTCTGAGGCCTTCGTTAACTATGGCTACACCTTC.

The CDR3 nucleotides read TGTGCCAGTAGTGTCCGACTAGCAGCCGAGCAGTACTTC. Encoded protein: CASSVRLAAEQYF. J is TRBJ2-7 and V is TRBV19; 7 bases match TRBD2. Germline V lookup: CDR1 LNHDA, CDR2 SQIVND (reference sequence). J was trimmed by 6 bases and V by 5 bases; bases with no gene match: 7. This CDR3 is built from 13 residues.

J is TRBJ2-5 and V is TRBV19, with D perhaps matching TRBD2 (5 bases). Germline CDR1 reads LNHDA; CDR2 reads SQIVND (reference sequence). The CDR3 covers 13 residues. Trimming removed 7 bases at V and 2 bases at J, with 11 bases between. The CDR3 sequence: CASKGSGQETQYF. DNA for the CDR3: TGTGCCAGTAAAGGGAGCGGTCAAGAGACCCAGTACTTC.

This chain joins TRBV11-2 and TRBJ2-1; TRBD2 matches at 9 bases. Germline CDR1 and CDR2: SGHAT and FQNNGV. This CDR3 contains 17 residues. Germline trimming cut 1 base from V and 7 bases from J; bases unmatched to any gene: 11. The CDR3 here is CASSLVYQRGAVNEQFF. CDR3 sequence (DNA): TGTGCCAGCAGCTTAGTTTACCAGCGGGGGGCCGTGAATGAGCAGTTCTTC. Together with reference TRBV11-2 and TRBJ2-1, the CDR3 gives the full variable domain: EAGVAQSPRYKIIEKRQSVAFWCNPISGHATLYWYQQILGQGPKLLIQFQNNGVVDDSQLPKDRFSAERLKGVDSTLKIQPAKLEDSAVYLCASSLVYQRGAVNEQFFGPGTRLTVL.

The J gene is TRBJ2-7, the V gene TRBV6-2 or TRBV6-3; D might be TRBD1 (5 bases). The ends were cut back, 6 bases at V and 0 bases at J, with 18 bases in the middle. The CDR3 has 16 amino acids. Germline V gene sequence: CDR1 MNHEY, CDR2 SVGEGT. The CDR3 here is CASSVRWGFFSYEQYF. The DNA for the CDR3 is TGTGCCAGCAGCGTCCGGTGGGGCTTTTTCTCCTACGAGCAGTACTTC.

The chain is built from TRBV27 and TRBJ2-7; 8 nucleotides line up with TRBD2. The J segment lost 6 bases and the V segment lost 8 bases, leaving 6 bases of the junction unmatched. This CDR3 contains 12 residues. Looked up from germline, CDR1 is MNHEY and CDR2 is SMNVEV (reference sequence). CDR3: CASRPAGGEQYF. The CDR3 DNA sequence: TGTGCCAGCCGGCCTGCGGGGGGCGAGCAGTACTTC.

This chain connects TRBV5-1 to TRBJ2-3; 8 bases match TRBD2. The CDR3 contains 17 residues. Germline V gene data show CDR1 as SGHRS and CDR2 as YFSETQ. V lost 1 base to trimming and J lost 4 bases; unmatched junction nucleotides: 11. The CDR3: CASSLTSASGLADTQYF. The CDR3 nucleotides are TGCGCCAGCAGCTTGACGAGCGCTAGCGGGTTAGCAGATACGCAGTATTTT.

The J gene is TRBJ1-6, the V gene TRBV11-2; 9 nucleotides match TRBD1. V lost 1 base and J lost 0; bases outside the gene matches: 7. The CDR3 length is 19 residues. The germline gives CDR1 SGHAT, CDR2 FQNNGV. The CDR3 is CASSLVQGALSSYNSPLHF. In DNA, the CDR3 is TGTGCCAGCAGCTTAGTACAGGGGGCCCTTAGCTCCTATAATTCACCCCTCCACTTT.

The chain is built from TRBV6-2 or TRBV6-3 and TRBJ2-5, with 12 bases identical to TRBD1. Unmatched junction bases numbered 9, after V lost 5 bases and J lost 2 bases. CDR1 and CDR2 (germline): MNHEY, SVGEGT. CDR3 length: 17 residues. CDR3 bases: TGTGCCAGCAGTACTCGGGACAGGGGGCGGTCGCAAGAGACCCAGTACTTC. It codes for CASSTRDRGRSQETQYF.

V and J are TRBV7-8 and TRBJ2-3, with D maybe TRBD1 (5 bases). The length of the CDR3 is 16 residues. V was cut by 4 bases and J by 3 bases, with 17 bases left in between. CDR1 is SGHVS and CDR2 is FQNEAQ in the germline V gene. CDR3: CASSYKLGLGTDTQYF. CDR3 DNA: TGTGCCAGCAGCTATAAGTTGGGGCTGGGGACAGATACGCAGTATTTT.

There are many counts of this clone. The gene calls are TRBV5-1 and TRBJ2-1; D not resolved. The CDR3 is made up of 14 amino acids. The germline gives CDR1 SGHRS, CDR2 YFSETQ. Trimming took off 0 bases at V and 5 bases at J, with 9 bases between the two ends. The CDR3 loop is CASSLGQANNEQFF. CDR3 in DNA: TGCGCCAGCAGCTTGGGCCAGGCTAACAATGAGCAGTTCTTC.

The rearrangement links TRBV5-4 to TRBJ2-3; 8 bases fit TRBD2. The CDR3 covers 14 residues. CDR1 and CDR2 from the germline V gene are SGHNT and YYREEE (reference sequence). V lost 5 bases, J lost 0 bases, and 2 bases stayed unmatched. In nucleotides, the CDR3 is TGTGCCAGCAGGTCTAGCGGGAGCACAGATACGCAGTATTTT. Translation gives CASRSSGSTDTQYF.

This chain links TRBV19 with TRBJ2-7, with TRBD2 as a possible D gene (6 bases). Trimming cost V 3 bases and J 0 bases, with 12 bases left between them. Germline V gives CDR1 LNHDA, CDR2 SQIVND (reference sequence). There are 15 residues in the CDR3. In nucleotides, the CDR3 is TGTGCCAGTAGTATTGGGGGGTTCAGCTCCTACGAGCAGTACTTC. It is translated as CASSIGGFSSYEQYF.

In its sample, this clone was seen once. As DNA, the CDR3 is TGTGCCAGCAGCATAACAACCAGCGTCTACAATGAGCAGTTCTTC. It codes for CASSITTSVYNEQFF. The V call is TRBV7-8, the J call TRBJ2-1; D unclear. Per germline, CDR1 SGHVS and CDR2 FQNEAQ. V lost 5 bases and J 3 bases, leaving 14 bases between the germline ends. This CDR3 spans 15 amino acids.

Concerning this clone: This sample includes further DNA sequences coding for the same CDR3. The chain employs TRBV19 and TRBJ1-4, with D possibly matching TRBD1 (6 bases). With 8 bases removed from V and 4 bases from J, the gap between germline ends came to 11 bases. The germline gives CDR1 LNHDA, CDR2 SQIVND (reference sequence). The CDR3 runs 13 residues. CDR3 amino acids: CASQDRLNEKLFF. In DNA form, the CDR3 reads TGTGCCAGTCAGGACAGACTTAATGAAAAACTGTTTTTT. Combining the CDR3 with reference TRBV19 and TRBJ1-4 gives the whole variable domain DGGITQSPKYLFRKEGQNVTLSCEQNLNHDAMYWYRQDPGQGLRLIYYSQIVNDFQKGDIAEGYSVSREKKESFPLTVTSAQKNPTAFYLCASQDRLNEKLFFGSGTQLSVL.

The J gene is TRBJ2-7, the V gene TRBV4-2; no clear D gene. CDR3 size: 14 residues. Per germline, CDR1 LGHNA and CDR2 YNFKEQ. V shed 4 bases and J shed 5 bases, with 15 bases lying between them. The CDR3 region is CASSPWPRSDEQYF. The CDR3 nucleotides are TGTGCCAGCAGCCCATGGCCGAGGTCTGACGAGCAGTACTTC.